This TCR beta chain came from a study of somatic mutations in cytotoxic T cells in rheumatoid arthritis. Clones were read by immunoSEQ multiplex PCR, and TCRdb kept only the in-frame ones, dropping some. This sample carries some 16,000 clones, about 83% of them seen once, and the ten largest clones take roughly 4.4%. As regards this clone: Its target is not known.

Overall study findings and caveats: Per patient, the largest CD8+ clone was found to exceed 20% of CD8+ cells in about an eighth of the roughly 60 cases.

Per the germline V gene, CDR1 is SGHTA and CDR2 is FQGNSA. There are 12 residues in the CDR3. The V gene lost 4 bases and the J gene lost 6 bases, with 10 bases spanning the gap. V usage is TRBV7-2 and J usage is TRBJ2-7, with a weak D call TRBD1 (6 bases). This TCR derives from an adult with rheumatoid arthritis. Sequencing used CD8+ T cells sorted from blood. The CDR3 sequence: CASSSTGSEQYF. The CDR3 coding sequence is TGTGCCAGCAGCTCCACAGGGTCCGAGCAGTACTTC.